This entry describes one TCR beta chain. The antigen is not known. TCRdb passed the reads through MiXCR, listing each CDR3 protein once. In the table there are approximately 72,000 distinct CDR3 sequences, nearly 65% of which are singletons. The data belong to a study of type 1 regulatory T cells. Study overall: An in vitro protocol generated T-allo10, a Tr1-enriched, alloantigen-specific CD4 T cell product.

The CDR3 is 13 amino acids. Trimming left V 0 bases short and J 5 bases short, with 11 bases between. Germline CDR1 is DFQATT and CDR2 is SNEGSKA (reference sequence). This clonotype was sampled from a human donor in good health. The V gene is TRBV20-1, the J gene TRBJ2-7; unclear D gene. Material: cultured T cells, either the whole culture or a sorted T cell fraction (not recorded which). Subset reported: Tr1-enriched cell product generated in vitro against host alloantigens. The CDR3 is CSARESPSNEQYF. The CDR3 DNA is TGCAGTGCTAGAGAGAGTCCTTCCAACGAGCAGTACTTC.